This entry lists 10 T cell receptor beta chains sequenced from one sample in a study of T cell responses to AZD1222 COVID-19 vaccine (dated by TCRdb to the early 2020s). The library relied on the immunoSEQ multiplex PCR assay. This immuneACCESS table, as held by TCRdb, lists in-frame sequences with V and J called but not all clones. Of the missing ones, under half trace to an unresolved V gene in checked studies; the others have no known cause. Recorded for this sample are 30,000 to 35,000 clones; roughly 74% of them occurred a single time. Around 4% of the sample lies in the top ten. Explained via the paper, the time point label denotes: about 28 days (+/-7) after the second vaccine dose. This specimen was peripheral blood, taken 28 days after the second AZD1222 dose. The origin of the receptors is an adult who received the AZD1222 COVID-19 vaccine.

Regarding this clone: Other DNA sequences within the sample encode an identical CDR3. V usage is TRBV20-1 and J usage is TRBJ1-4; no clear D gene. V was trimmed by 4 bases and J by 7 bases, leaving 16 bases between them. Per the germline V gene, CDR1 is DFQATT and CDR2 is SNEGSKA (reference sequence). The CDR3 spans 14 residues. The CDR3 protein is CSAIDLSWGEKLFF. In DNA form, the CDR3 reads TGCAGTGCTATTGACCTCTCCTGGGGTGAAAAACTGTTTTTT.

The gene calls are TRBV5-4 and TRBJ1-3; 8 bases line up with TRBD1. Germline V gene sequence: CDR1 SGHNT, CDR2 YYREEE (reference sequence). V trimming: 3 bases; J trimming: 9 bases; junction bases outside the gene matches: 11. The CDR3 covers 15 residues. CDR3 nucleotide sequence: TGTGCCAGCAGCTGGACCGGACAGGGAGAAGGCACCATATATTTT. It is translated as CASSWTGQGEGTIYF.

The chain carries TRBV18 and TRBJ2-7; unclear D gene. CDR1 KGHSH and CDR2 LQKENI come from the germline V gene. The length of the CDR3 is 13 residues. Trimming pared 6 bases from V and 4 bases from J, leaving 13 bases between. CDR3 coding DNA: TGTGCCAGCTCCCTGAGAGGAGATTACGAGCAGTACTTC. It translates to CASSLRGDYEQYF. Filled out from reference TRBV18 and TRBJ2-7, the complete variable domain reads NAGVMQNPRHLVRRRGQEARLRCSPMKGHSHVYWYRQLPEEGLKFMVYLQKENIIDESGMPKERFSAEFPKEGPSILRIQQVVRGDSAAYFCASSLRGDYEQYFGPGTRLTVT.

CDR3 bases: TGTGCCAGTAGTATTAATTGGGGGCTGCTAAACACCATATATTTT. Residues: CASSINWGLLNTIYF. V and J are TRBV19 and TRBJ1-3; D is possibly TRBD1 (6 bases). Looked up from germline, CDR1 is LNHDA and CDR2 is SQIVND (reference sequence). This CDR3 is 15 amino acids long. V gave up 3 bases and J gave up 6 bases, with 15 bases separating them.

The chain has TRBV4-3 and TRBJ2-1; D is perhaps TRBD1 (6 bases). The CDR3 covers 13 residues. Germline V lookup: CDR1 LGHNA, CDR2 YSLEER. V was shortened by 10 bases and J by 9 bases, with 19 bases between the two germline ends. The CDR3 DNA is TGCGCCAACCCCAGGGGATCCGGTGGTGAGCAGTTCTTC. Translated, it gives CANPRGSGGEQFF.

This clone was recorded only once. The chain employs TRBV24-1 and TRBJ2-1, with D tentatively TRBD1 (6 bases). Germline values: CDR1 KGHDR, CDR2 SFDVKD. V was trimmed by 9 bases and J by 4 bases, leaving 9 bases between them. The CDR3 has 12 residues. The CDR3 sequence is CATEQGYNEQFF. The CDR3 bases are TGTGCCACCGAACAGGGTTACAATGAGCAGTTCTTC.

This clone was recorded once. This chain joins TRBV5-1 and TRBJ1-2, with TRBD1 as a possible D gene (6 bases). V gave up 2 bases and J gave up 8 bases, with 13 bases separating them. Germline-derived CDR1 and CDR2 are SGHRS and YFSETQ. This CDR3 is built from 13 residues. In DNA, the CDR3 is TGCGCCAGCAGCTTTACAGGGCCCGACGGCTACACCTTC. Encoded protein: CASSFTGPDGYTF. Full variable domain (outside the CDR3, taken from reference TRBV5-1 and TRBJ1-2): KAGVTQTPRYLIKTRGQQVTLSCSPISGHRSVSWYQQTPGQGLQFLFEYFSETQRNKGNFPGRFSGRQFSNSRSEMNVSTLELGDSALYLCASSFTGPDGYTFGSGTRLTVV.

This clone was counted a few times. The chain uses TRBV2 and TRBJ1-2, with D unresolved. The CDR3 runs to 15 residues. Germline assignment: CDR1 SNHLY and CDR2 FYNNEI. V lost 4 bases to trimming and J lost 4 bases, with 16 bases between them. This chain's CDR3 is CASSAGTVYLYGYTF. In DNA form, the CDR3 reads TGTGCCAGCAGTGCGGGAACAGTATACCTCTATGGCTACACCTTC.

This chain's CDR3 is CATPGVLMDTQYF. CDR3 sequence (DNA): TGTGCCACCCCAGGCGTTCTCATGGATACGCAGTATTTT. The chain carries TRBV5-4 and TRBJ2-3; D unclear. V was clipped by 9 bases and J by 6 bases, with 17 bases between them. Germline CDR1 is SGHNT and CDR2 is YYREEE (reference sequence). This CDR3 has 13 residues. Combining the CDR3 with reference TRBV5-4 and TRBJ2-3 gives the whole variable domain ETGVTQSPTHLIKTRGQQVTLRCSSQSGHNTVSWYQQALGQGPQFIFQYYREEENGRGNFPPRFSGLQFPNYSSELNVNALELDDSALYLCATPGVLMDTQYFGPGTRLTVL.

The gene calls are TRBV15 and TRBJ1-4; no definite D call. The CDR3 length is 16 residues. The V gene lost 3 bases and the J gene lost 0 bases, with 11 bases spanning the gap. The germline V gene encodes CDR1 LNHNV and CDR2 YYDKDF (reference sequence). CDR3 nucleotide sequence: TGTGCCACCAGCAGGGCCGGCGTATCAACTAATGAAAAACTGTTTTTT. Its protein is CATSRAGVSTNEKLFF.